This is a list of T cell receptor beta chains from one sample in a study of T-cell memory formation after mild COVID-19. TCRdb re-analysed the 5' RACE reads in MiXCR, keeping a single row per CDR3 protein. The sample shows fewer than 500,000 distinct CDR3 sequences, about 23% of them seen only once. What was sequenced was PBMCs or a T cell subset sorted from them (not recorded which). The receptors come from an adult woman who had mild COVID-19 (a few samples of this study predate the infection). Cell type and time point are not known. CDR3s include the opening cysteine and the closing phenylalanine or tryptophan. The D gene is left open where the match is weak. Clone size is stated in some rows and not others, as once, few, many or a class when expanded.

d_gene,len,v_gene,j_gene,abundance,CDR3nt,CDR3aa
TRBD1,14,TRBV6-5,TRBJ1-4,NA,TGTGCCAGCAGCTCCCAGGACAGGACCGAAAAACTGTTTTTT,CASSSQDRTEKLFF
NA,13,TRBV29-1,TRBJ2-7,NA,TGCAGCGTTACCGGGACATTACGTAACGAGCAGTACTTC,CSVTGTLRNEQYF
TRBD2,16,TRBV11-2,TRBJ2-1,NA,TGTGCCAGCAGCGTTACTAGCGGGGGGATCCACAATGAGCAGTTCTTC,CASSVTSGGIHNEQFF
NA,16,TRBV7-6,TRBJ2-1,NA,TGTGCCAGCAGCACCCTGGACAGACGCTCCTACAATGAGCAGTTCTTC,CASSTLDRRSYNEQFF
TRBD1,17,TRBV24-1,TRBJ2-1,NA,TGTGCCACCAGTGATTTAACTTATGACAGGGATAAGAATGAGCAGTTCTTC,CATSDLTYDRDKNEQFF
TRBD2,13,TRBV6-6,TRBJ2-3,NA,TGTGCCAGCGGAGCGGGGGTGGGAGATACGCAGTATTTT,CASGAGVGDTQYF
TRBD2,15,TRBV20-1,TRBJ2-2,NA,TGCAGTGCTAGCGGAGTAGCGGGCCCCACCGGGGAGCTGTTTTTT,CSASGVAGPTGELFF
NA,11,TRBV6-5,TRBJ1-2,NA,TGTGCCAGCAGACAGAGCCATGGCTACACCTTC,CASRQSHGYTF
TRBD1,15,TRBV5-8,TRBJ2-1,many,TGTGCCAGCAGCGACGCCCCCGGACAGGGATGGGAGCAGTTCTTC,CASSDAPGQGWEQFF
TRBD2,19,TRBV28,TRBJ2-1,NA,TGTGCCAGCAGTTTAAGGAAGATCCCCTCCACTAGCGGTTACAATGAGCAGTTCTTC,CASSLRKIPSTSGYNEQFF
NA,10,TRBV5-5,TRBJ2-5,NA,TGTGCCAGCTTCAGGGAGACCCAGTACTTC,CASFRETQYF
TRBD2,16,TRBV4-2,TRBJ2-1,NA,TGTCCCAGCAGCCTGGAGGGGACTAGCGGCTACAATGAGCAGTTCTTC,CPSSLEGTSGYNEQFF
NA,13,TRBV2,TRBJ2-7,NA,TGTGCCAGCAGGCCGGACATCACCTACGAGCAGTACTTC,CASRPDITYEQYF
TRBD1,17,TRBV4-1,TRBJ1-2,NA,TGCGCCAGCAGCCATGATCCCCGGGAGGGGGCTTCCTATGGCTACACCTTC,CASSHDPREGASYGYTF
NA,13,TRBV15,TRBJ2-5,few,TGTGCCACCAGCAGAGATCCGGGGGAGACCCAGTACTTC,CATSRDPGETQYF
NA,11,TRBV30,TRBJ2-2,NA,TGTGCCTGGAGTGTCGCCGGGGAGCTGTTTTTT,CAWSVAGELFF
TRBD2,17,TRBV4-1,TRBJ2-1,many,TGCGCCAGCAGCCCTCGACTATCAAGCGGGGGGTCAAATGAGCAGTTCTTC,CASSPRLSSGGSNEQFF
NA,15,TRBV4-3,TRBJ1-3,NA,TGCGCCAGCAGCCAAGGCAGGGGTCCTGGAAACACCATATATTTT,CASSQGRGPGNTIYF
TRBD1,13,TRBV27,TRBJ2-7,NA,TGTGCCAGCAGTCCATCAGGGGGCTCTGGGCAGTACTTC,CASSPSGGSGQYF
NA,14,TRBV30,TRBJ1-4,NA,TGTGCCTGGAGTGCCAGAACAGGCGGCGCAAAACTGTTTTTT,CAWSARTGGAKLFF
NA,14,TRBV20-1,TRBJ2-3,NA,TGCAGCGCCCAAGTGGGGTGGAACACAGATACGCAGTATTTT,CSAQVGWNTDTQYF
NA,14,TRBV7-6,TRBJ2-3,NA,TGTGCCAGCAGCTTAGAGCAGATCACAGATACGCAGTATTTT,CASSLEQITDTQYF
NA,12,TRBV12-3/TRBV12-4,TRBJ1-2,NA,TGTGCCAGCAGTTCCGGGTGGGATGGCTACACCTTC,CASSSGWDGYTF
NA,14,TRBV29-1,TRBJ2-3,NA,TGCAGCGTCCAACTACCTTTTTTCACAGATACGCAGTATTTT,CSVQLPFFTDTQYF
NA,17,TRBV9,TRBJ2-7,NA,TGTGCCAGCAGCGCATCAACCCTCTACCCAAGACCCTACGAGCAGTACTTC,CASSASTLYPRPYEQYF
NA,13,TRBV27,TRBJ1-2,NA,TGTGCCAGCGGAACAGGAACCAGGCGGGGCTACACCTTC,CASGTGTRRGYTF
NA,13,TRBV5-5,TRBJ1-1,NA,TGTGCCAGCAGCTTCCCAGGGAACACTGAAGCTTTATTT,CASSFPGNTEALF
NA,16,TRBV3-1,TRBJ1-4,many,TGTGCCAGCAGCCCGCAAACTACGGGGCGAAATGAAAAACTGTTTTTT,CASSPQTTGRNEKLFF
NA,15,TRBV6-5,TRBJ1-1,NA,TGTGCCAGCAGTTATCGAGGAGTCTCCTACACTGAAGCTTTCTTT,CASSYRGVSYTEAFF
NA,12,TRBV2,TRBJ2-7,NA,TGTGCCAGCAACAGCGCAGTGTACGAGCAGTACTTC,CASNSAVYEQYF
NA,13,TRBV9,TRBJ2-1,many,TGTGCCAGCAGCAAAGGACATTACAATGAGCAGTTCTTC,CASSKGHYNEQFF
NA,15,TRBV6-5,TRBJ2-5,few,TGTGCCAGCAGTTACTCGGCAGTGGGGCAAGAGACCCAGTACTTC,CASSYSAVGQETQYF
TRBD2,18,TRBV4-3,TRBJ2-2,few,TGCGCCAGCAGCCAAGATGGGAGCGGGAGGGCCGGAACCGGGGAGCTGTTTTTT,CASSQDGSGRAGTGELFF
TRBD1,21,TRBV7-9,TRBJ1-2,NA,TGTGCCAGCAGCTTCCTATATGCGGAGGGGACAGGGGGAAGGGACAACTATGGCTACACCTTC,CASSFLYAEGTGGRDNYGYTF
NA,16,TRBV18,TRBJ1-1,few,TGTGCCAGCTCACCGATTCGTGGGCGAGCGAACACTGAAGCTTTCTTT,CASSPIRGRANTEAFF
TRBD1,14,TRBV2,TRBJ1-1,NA,TGTGCCACCACGAAGACAGGGGGCACCACTGAAGCTTTCTTT,CATTKTGGTTEAFF
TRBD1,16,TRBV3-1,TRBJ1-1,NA,TGTGCCAGCAGCCTCGCGACAGGGGGGTTGTACACTGAAGCTTTCTTT,CASSLATGGLYTEAFF
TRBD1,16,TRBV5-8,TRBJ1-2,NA,TGTGCCAGCAGCTGGGCTGGGACAGGGGGCGACTATGGCTACACCTTC,CASSWAGTGGDYGYTF
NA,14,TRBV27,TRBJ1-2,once,TGTGCCAGCAGGCCCCTCTCCAGAACTTATGGCTACACCTTC,CASRPLSRTYGYTF
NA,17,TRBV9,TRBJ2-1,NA,TGTGCCAGCAGCCCCGGTTCGGGCCCGAACTTTTACAATGAGCAGTTCTTC,CASSPGSGPNFYNEQFF
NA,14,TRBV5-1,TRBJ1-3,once,TGCGCCAGGTGGGGGGATCGCTCTGGAAACACCATATATTTT,CARWGDRSGNTIYF
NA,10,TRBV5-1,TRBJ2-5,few,TGCGCCAGCCTCCAAGAGACCCAGTACTTC,CASLQETQYF